The 26 T cell receptor beta chains in this list originate from one sample, sequenced in a study of T cell repertoires in cytomegalovirus infection. Each CDR3 protein gets one entry after TCRdb re-called the reads with MiXCR. The sample consists of about 190,000 distinct CDR3 sequences, 28% of them appearing once. What was sequenced was PBMCs. Source of these receptors: a human donor in good health (CMV status not recorded). Some clones in this sample may be carry-over from other donors' samples.

This sequence joins TRBV20-1 and TRBJ1-5; D gene uncertain. Per germline, CDR1 DFQATT and CDR2 SNEGSKA (reference sequence). The germline V and J ends were trimmed by 1 base and 3 bases, with 16 bases remaining between them. The CDR3 covers 16 residues. The CDR3 bases are TGCAGTGCTAGAGGCCTTGAGGGTTGGAACAATCAGCCCCAGCATTTT. Protein sequence: CSARGLEGWNNQPQHF.

This clonotype was seen a handful of times. The V and J genes are TRBV20-1 and TRBJ1-5; D is perhaps TRBD1 (5 bases). The CDR3 runs 13 residues. Trimming pared 1 base from V and 4 bases from J, leaving 8 bases between. The germline V gene encodes CDR1 DFQATT and CDR2 SNEGSKA (reference sequence). CDR3 protein: CSARGGGNQPQHF. Written as DNA, the CDR3 is TGCAGTGCTAGAGGGGGCGGAAATCAGCCCCAGCATTTT.

This clonotype was observed a handful of times. V usage is TRBV11-2 and J usage is TRBJ2-7, with a possible D match to TRBD1 (6 bases). Germline V gene data show CDR1 as SGHAT and CDR2 as FQNNGV. The ends were cut back, 5 bases at V and 6 bases at J, with 11 bases in the middle. The CDR3 is made up of 12 amino acids. CDR3 in amino acids: CASSKQGAEQYF. CDR3 nucleotides: TGTGCCAGCAGCAAACAGGGTGCCGAGCAGTACTTC.

In this sample, this clonotype turned up a few times. The V call is TRBV4-1, the J call TRBJ2-2, with D perhaps TRBD2 (5 bases). CDR1 and CDR2 (germline): MGHRA, YSYEKL. CDR3 length: 17 amino acids. V was clipped by 3 bases and J by 4 bases, with 18 bases between them. DNA for the CDR3: TGCGCCAGCAGCCAGTTCCCAGTGGAGGTTTTCACCGGGGAGCTGTTTTTT. It encodes CASSQFPVEVFTGELFF.

V is TRBV5-1 and J is TRBJ2-3; 8 nucleotides match TRBD1. The CDR3 consists of 14 residues. Germline V lookup: CDR1 SGHRS, CDR2 YFSETQ. V dropped 1 base and J dropped 3; count of bases not matched to a gene: 1. The DNA of the CDR3 is TGCGCCAGCAGCTTGAACAGGGGGACAGATACGCAGTATTTT. It specifies CASSLNRGTDTQYF. The variable domain in full, completed from reference TRBV5-1 and TRBJ2-3, reads KAGVTQTPRYLIKTRGQQVTLSCSPISGHRSVSWYQQTPGQGLQFLFEYFSETQRNKGNFPGRFSGRQFSNSRSEMNVSTLELGDSALYLCASSLNRGTDTQYFGPGTRLTVL.

This chain uses TRBV6-2 or TRBV6-3 with TRBJ2-7; 9 bases fit TRBD1. The CDR3 totals 15 residues. V trimming: 7 bases; J trimming: 3 bases; junction bases outside the gene matches: 10. Germline V gene data show CDR1 as MNHEY and CDR2 as SVGEGT. CDR3 sequence: CASTPLQTGGYEQYF. CDR3 nucleotide sequence: TGTGCCAGCACCCCACTTCAGACAGGGGGCTACGAGCAGTACTTC.

This clonotype showed up just a few times. The chain links TRBV7-2 to TRBJ2-2; no definite D call. Trimming took 5 bases from V and 5 from J, leaving 9 bases between them. The germline CDR1 and CDR2 sequences are SGHTA and FQGNSA. This CDR3 comprises 13 residues. CDR3 region: CASSPRRTGELFF. In nucleotides, the CDR3 is TGTGCCAGCAGCCCGCGTCGGACCGGGGAGCTGTTTTTT.

This chain links TRBV20-1 with TRBJ1-1; weak D call: TRBD1 (6 bases). The CDR3 contains 13 residues. Trimming removed 6 bases from V and 1 base from J, with 12 bases in between. Germline assignment: CDR1 DFQATT and CDR2 SNEGSKA (reference sequence). CDR3: CSAGGGGNTEAFF. CDR3 nucleotide sequence: TGCAGTGCCGGGGGGGGCGGGAACACTGAAGCTTTCTTT.

The V call is TRBV12-3 or TRBV12-4, the J call TRBJ2-7; TRBD1 agrees at 10 bases. The length of the CDR3 is 15 residues. V shed 6 bases, J shed 7 bases, and the junction held 12 bases outside the gene matches. The CDR3 spells CASSQDRGRREEQYF. The CDR3 coding sequence is TGTGCCAGCAGCCAAGACAGGGGGCGAAGGGAAGAGCAGTACTTC.

The genes are TRBV19 and TRBJ2-3; 7 nucleotides align to TRBD2. Trimming took 5 bases from V and 10 from J; bases not matched to a gene: 9. The CDR3 runs to 13 residues. CDR1 and CDR2 from the germline V gene are LNHDA and SQIVND (reference sequence). CDR3 DNA sequence: TGTGCCAGTAGTCCGCAACTAGCGACGGCGCAGTATTTT. Its translation is CASSPQLATAQYF. Variable domain in full (rest from reference TRBV19 and TRBJ2-3): DGGITQSPKYLFRKEGQNVTLSCEQNLNHDAMYWYRQDPGQGLRLIYYSQIVNDFQKGDIAEGYSVSREKKESFPLTVTSAQKNPTAFYLCASSPQLATAQYFGPGTRLTVL.

V and J are TRBV6-5 and TRBJ1-1, with TRBD1 matching over 8 bases. V gave up 5 bases and J gave up 5 bases; unmatched junction bases: 4. Germline assignment: CDR1 MNHEY and CDR2 SVGAGI. The CDR3 is made up of 13 amino acids. The CDR3 DNA reads TGTGCCAGCAGTCGGGACAGGTCAACTGAAGCTTTCTTT. Its translation: CASSRDRSTEAFF.

Note on this clonotype: The junction departs from the called germline gene at one end, perhaps through a read error. The J gene is TRBJ2-2, the V gene TRBV6-5; 10 bases fit TRBD1. The CDR3 length is 15 residues. Germline loops: CDR1 MNHEY, CDR2 SVGAGI. The CDR3 spells CACSRFGQGAGELFF. The CDR3 DNA reads as TGTGCCTGCAGCCGATTTGGACAGGGGGCCGGGGAGCTGTTTTTT.

This clonotype has just a few counts. One end of the junction fails to match germline, which may point to a read error. J is TRBJ1-1 and V is TRBV18, with unresolved D. Per the germline V gene, CDR1 is KGHSH and CDR2 is LQKENI. CDR3 length: 17 residues. In DNA, the CDR3 is TGTGCCAGTTCACCCAATCCTCAGTGGAGTGACGAGACTGAAGCTTTCTTT. Translating it yields CASSPNPQWSDETEAFF.

The chain couples TRBV19 to TRBJ1-2; tentative D call: TRBD1 (5 bases). Trimming left V 7 bases short and J 4 bases short, with 16 bases between. Per germline, CDR1 LNHDA and CDR2 SQIVND (reference sequence). CDR3 length: 14 residues. CDR3 sequence reads: CASISTGTVYGYTF. CDR3 coding DNA: TGTGCCAGTATCTCTACCGGGACGGTCTATGGCTACACCTTC.

The chain is built from TRBV5-1 and TRBJ2-2, with TRBD1 as a possible D gene (5 bases). The V end lost 4 bases, the J end lost 4 bases, and 14 bases lay between the germline ends. Germline V gene lookup returns CDR1 SGHRS and CDR2 YFSETQ. CDR3 length: 15 amino acids. The CDR3, as DNA: TGCGCCAGCAGCCCCATGGGGCGAAGCACCGGGGAGCTGTTTTTT. This translates into CASSPMGRSTGELFF.

About this clonotype: A read error may be the cause here, since a much bigger clone is one base away. V and J are TRBV7-3 and TRBJ2-2, with 7 nucleotides matching TRBD2. The CDR3 extends over 16 amino acids. Germline V gene lookup returns CDR1 SGHTA and CDR2 FQGTGA. CDR3 sequence: CASTLVAGEYSGELFF. In DNA form, the CDR3 reads TGTGCCAGCACCTTAGTTGCGGGGGAATATTCCGGGGAGCTGTTTTTT.

This clonotype was found many times. The chain joins TRBV7-2 to TRBJ2-7, with 7 bases identical to TRBD1. Germline-derived CDR1 and CDR2 are SGHTA and FQGNSA. The CDR3 covers 15 residues. V lost 7 bases and J lost 4; bases outside the gene matches: 13. The CDR3 nucleotides are TGTGCCAGCATCCTAGGGGGCCTGACTTCTTACGAGCAGTACTTC. Protein: CASILGGLTSYEQYF.

The genes are TRBV6-5 and TRBJ1-2; 9 bases map to TRBD1. The CDR3 is 16 amino acids. V was clipped by 4 bases and J by 4 bases; unmatched bases: 10. Germline CDR1 is MNHEY and CDR2 is SVGAGI. In nucleotides, the CDR3 is TGTGCCAGCAGTTTCAAACAGGGGGCGCGAGGCTATGGCTACACCTTC. This sequence encodes CASSFKQGARGYGYTF.

This clonotype was detected many times. This chain uses TRBV6-2 or TRBV6-3 with TRBJ2-2; D uncertain. CDR3 length equals 14 residues. V was pared by 0 bases and J by 0 bases, with 2 bases between. Germline assignment: CDR1 MNHEY and CDR2 SVGEGT. The CDR3 protein is CASSYSPNTGELFF. CDR3 DNA sequence: TGTGCCAGCAGTTACTCGCCGAACACCGGGGAGCTGTTTTTT.

The genes are TRBV4-3 and TRBJ1-2, with TRBD1 as a possible D gene (5 bases). The CDR3 has 13 amino acids. The germline CDR1 and CDR2 sequences are LGHNA and YSLEER. The ends were cut back, 1 base at V and 7 bases at J, with 10 bases in the middle. CDR3 amino acids: CASSQAGVLGYTF. Here the CDR3 DNA reads TGCGCCAGCAGCCAAGCGGGGGTCCTTGGCTACACCTTC.

This clonotype has a handful of counts. At one end the junction does not follow the germline gene, possibly because of a read error. The chain carries TRBV4-1 and TRBJ2-7; D is perhaps TRBD1 or TRBD2 (6 bases each). CDR3 length: 16 amino acids. The germline CDR1 and CDR2 sequences are MGHRA and YSYEKL. This chain's CDR3 is CASSSGGLDSGYEQYF. CDR3 DNA: TGTGCCAGCAGCTCCGGGGGCCTTGATTCGGGTTACGAGCAGTACTTC.

The rearrangement links TRBV29-1 to TRBJ2-1; no clear D gene. Germline CDR1 SQVTM, CDR2 ANQGSEA. The CDR3 length is 11 residues. Trimming cost V 7 bases and J 7 bases, with 11 bases left between them. CDR3 DNA: TGCAGCGCGCTCGATGGTAATGAGCAGTTCTTC. It specifies CSALDGNEQFF.

This clonotype was observed a few times. Likely a read error: the CDR3 ends without its conserved phenylalanine or tryptophan. This chain uses TRBV7-2 with TRBJ1-4; weak D call: TRBD1 (5 bases). V was shortened by 1 base and J by 7 bases, with 10 bases between the two germline ends. This CDR3 comprises 14 residues. Germline lookup yields CDR1 SGHTA and CDR2 FQGNSA. This chain's CDR3 is CASSLGGAGEKLFL. In DNA, the CDR3 is TGTGCCAGCAGCTTAGGGGGCGCAGGTGAAAAACTGTTTTTA.

This clonotype showed up just a few times. The chain has TRBV6-6 and TRBJ2-5; no clear D gene. Germline CDR1 and CDR2: MNHNY and SVGAGI (reference sequence). V was clipped by 2 bases and J by 3 bases, with 7 bases between them. The CDR3 contains 13 residues. The chain's CDR3 is CASSYATKETQYF. Written as DNA, the CDR3 is TGTGCCAGCAGTTACGCGACGAAAGAGACCCAGTACTTC.

This clonotype was observed a few times. The chain recombines TRBV29-1 with TRBJ2-1; D is tentatively TRBD1 or TRBD2 (6 bases each). The CDR3 extends over 16 amino acids. Trimming removed 1 base at V and 7 bases at J, with 20 bases between. Germline CDR1 is SQVTM and CDR2 is ANQGSEA. CDR3 in amino acids: CSVEGGTGGYDNEQFF. Here the CDR3 DNA reads TGCAGCGTTGAAGGGGGGACTGGGGGCTATGATAATGAGCAGTTCTTC.

CDR3 nucleotides: TGCAGCGTTGTCGGGACAGAATTGTCCTACGAGCAGTACTTC. Its protein is CSVVGTELSYEQYF. The chain employs TRBV29-1 and TRBJ2-7, with 7 bases identical to TRBD1. V was clipped by 4 bases and J by 1 base; unmatched bases: 7. There are 14 residues in the CDR3. Germline V CDR1 and CDR2: SQVTM, ANQGSEA.